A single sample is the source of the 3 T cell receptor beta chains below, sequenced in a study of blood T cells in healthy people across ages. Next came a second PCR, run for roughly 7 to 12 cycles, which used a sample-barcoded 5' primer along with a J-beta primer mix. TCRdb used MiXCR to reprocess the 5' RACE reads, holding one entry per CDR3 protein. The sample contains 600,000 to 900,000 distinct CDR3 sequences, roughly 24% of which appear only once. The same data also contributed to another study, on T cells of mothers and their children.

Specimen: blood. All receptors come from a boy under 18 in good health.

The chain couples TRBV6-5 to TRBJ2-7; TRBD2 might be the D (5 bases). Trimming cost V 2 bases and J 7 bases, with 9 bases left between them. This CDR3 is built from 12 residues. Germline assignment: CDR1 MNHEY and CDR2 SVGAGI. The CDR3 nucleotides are TGTGCCAGCAGTTACCGGCCGGGGGAGCAGTACTTC. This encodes CASSYRPGEQYF.

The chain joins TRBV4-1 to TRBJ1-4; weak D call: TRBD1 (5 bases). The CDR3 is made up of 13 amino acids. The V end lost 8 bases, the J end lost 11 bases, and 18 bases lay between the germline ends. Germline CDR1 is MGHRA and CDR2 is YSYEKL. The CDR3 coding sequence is TGCGCCAGCGGAATCCTACAGGTTGGGAAACTGTTTTTT. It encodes CASGILQVGKLFF.

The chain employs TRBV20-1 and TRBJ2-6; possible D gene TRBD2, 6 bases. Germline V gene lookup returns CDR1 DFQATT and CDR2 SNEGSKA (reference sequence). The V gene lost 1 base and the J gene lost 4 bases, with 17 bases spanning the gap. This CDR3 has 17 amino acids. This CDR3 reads CSARVRDSPSGANVLTF. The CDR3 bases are TGCAGTGCTAGAGTGCGGGACTCCCCCTCCGGGGCCAACGTCCTGACTTTC.